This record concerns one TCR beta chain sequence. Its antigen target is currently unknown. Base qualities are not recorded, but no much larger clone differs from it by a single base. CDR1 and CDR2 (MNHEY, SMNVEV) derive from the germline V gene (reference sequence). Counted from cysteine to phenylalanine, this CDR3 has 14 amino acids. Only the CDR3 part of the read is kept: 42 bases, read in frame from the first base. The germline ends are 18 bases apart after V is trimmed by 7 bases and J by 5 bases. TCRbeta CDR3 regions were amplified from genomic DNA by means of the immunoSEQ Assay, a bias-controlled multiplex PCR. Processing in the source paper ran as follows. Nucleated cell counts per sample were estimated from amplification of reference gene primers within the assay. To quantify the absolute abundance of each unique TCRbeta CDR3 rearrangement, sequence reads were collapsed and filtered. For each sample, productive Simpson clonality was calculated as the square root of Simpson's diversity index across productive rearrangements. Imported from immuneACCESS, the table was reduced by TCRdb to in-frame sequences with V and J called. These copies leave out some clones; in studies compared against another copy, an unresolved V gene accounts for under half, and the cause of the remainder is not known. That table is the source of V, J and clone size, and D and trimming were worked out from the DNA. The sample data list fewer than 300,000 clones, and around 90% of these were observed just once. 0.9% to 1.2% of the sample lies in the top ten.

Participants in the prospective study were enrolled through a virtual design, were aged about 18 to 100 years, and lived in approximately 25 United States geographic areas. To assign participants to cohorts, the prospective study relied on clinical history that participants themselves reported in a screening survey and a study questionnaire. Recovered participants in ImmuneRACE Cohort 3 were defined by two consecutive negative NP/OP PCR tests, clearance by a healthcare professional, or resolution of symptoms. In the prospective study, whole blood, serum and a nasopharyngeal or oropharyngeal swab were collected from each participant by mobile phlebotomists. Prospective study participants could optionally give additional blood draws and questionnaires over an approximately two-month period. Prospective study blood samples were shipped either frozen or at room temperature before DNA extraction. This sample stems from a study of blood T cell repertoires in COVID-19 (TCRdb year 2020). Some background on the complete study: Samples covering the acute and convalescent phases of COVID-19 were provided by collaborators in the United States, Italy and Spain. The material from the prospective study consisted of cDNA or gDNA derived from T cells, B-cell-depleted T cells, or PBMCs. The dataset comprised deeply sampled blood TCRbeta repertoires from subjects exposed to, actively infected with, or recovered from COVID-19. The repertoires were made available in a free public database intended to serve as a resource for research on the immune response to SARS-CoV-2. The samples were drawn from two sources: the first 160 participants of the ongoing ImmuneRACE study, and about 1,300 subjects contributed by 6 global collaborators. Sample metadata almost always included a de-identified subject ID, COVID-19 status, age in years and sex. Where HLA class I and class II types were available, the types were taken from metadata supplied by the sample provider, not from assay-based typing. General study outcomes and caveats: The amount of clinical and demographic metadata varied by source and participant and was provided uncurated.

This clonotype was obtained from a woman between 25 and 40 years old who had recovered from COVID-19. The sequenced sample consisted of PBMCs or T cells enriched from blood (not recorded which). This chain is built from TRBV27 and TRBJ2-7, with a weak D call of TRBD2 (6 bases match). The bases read TGTGCCAGCAAGGTTCCGGGACTCCTTGACGAGCAGTACTTC. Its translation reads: CASKVPGLLDEQYF.